These T cell receptor beta chains were read from a single sample in a study of esophageal squamous cell carcinoma under preoperative chemotherapy. TCRdb ran MiXCR on the PCR reads and lists one entry per CDR3 protein. Of approximately 30,000 distinct CDR3 sequences detected, roughly 52% appear once; the ten largest clones hold roughly 12%. The specimen was collected from a patient given preoperative chemotherapy. The receptors were gathered from a human donor with esophageal squamous cell carcinoma. The donor label of this sample is uncertain. Each CDR3 is given with its conserved first and last residue. The D gene is left open where the match is weak. Not every row has a clone size; where given, it reads once, few, many or a size class.

- | TRBJ2-3 | few | TRBV7-3 | CASSLRPKGQGTDTQYF | TGTGCCAGCAGCTTGAGGCCCAAGGGGCAGGGCACAGATACGCAGTATTTT
- | TRBJ2-3 | - | TRBV11-2 | CASSPQHTDTQYF | TGTGCCAGCAGCCCTCAACACACAGATACCCAGTATTTC
- | TRBJ2-6 | medium-sized | TRBV7-8 | CASSPTTVSGANVLTF | TGTGCCAGCAGCCCTACGACGGTCTCTGGGGCCAACGTCCTGACTTTC
TRBD2 | TRBJ2-7 | - | TRBV6-1 | CASRDAGGRATDTQYF | TGTGCCAGCCGTGACGCGGGGGGGAGAGCCACAGATACGCAGTACTTC
- | TRBJ2-4 | few | TRBV12-3/TRBV12-4 | CASSSSGQGYIQYF | -
- | TRBJ2-1 | many | TRBV6-4 | CASSDSRVSEQFF | TGTGCCAGCAGTGACTCACGTGTATCTGAGCAGTTCTTC
- | TRBJ2-4 | - | TRBV15 | CATSRALAKNIQYF | TGTGCCACCAGCAGAGCACTAGCCAAAAACATTCAGTACTTC
- | TRBJ2-2 | many | TRBV27 | CASREHPTGELFF | TGTGCCAGCCGGGAACACCCCACCGGGGAGCTGTTTTTT
TRBD2 | TRBJ2-2 | - | TRBV19 | CASSTPPGLAGGSNTGELFF | TGTGCCAGTAGTACCCCCCCGGGACTAGCGGGAGGCTCCAACACCGGGGAGCTGTTTTTT
- | TRBJ2-4 | many | TRBV10-1 | CASSEGLVQYF | TGCGCCAGCAGTGAGGGTTTGGTTCAGTACTTC
TRBD2 | TRBJ2-1 | - | TRBV4-1 | CASSASGSNSYEQFF | TGCGCCAGCAGCGCTAGCGGGAGTAACTCCTACGAGCAGTTCTTC
- | TRBJ2-7 | - | TRBV11-2 | CASSPAKGTQYF | TGTGCCAGCAGCCCAGCCAAAGGAACGCAGTACTTC
- | TRBJ2-7 | few | TRBV7-3 | CASSEGPSTYEQYF | TGTGCCAGCAGCGAGGGACCTTCTACCTACGAGCAGTACTTC
- | TRBJ2-3 | - | TRBV7-2 | CASSTGPRAKDTQYF | TGTGCCAGCAGCACCGGGCCTAGAGCCAAAGACACGCAGTATTTT
- | TRBJ2-5 | - | TRBV7-3 | CASSVGLGGGDKNIQYF | TGTGCCAGCAGCGTGGGGCTGGGGGGAGGTGACAAAAACATCCAGTACTTC
- | TRBJ2-1 | - | TRBV12-3/TRBV12-4 | CASSARHGNEQFF | TGTGCCAGCAGTGCACGCCACGGCAATGAGCAGTTCTTC
TRBD1 | TRBJ1-1 | few | TRBV20-1 | CSVRPPGTGLRNTEAFF | TGCAGTGTTAGACCGCCCGGGACAGGGCTCAGAAACACTGAAGCTTTCTTT
- | TRBJ2-7 | large | TRBV7-6 | CASSPGPVSETSYEQYF | TGTGCCAGCAGTCCTGGTCCCGTTAGCGAGACCTCCTACGAGCAGTACTTC
- | TRBJ2-1 | - | TRBV24-1 | CATRGSVNEQFF | TGTGCCACCAGGGGGAGCGTCAATGAGCAGTTCTTC
TRBD2 | TRBJ2-2 | - | TRBV12-3/TRBV12-4 | CASSLRTSGRGTGELFF | TGTGCCAGCAGTTTGAGGACTAGCGGGAGAGGCACCGGGGAGCTGTTTTTT
TRBD1 | TRBJ2-1 | - | TRBV7-8 | CASSTDRDGEQFF | TGTGCCAGCAGCACGGACAGGGATGGTGAGCAGTTCTTC
TRBD1 | TRBJ2-1 | many | TRBV10-3 | CAISEAAPGQGVDEQFF | TGTGCCATCAGTGAGGCAGCCCCGGGACAGGGGGTGGATGAGCAGTTCTTC
TRBD1 | TRBJ2-6 | many | TRBV7-7 | CASSLAPRDRASGANVLTF | TGTGCCAGCAGCTTAGCCCCCCGGGACAGGGCCTCTGGGGCCAACGTCCTGACTTTC
- | TRBJ2-5 | many | TRBV12-3/TRBV12-4 | CASSFTLPGTQYF | TGTGCCAGCAGTTTTACACTCCCCGGGACCCAGTACTTC
- | TRBJ2-1 | - | TRBV3-1 | CASSQRGRGAGSYNEQFF | TGTGCCAGCAGCCAAAGGGGGAGGGGGGCCGGCTCCTACAATGAGCAGTTCTTC
TRBD2 | TRBJ2-5 | - | TRBV6-1 | CAGSGGRAPETQYF | TGTGCGGGCAGCGGGGGCAGGGCCCCAGAGACGCAGTACTTC
- | TRBJ2-4 | - | TRBV7-6 | CGRSPGLRAKDIQYF | TGTGGCCGCAGCCCGGGGCTGAGAGCCAAAGACATTCAGTACTTC
- | TRBJ2-4 | - | TRBV7-3 | CASSFIPGGRIKNTQYF | TGTGCCAGCAGCTTCATACCGGGGGGCCGGATCAAAAACACTCAGTACTTC
- | TRBJ2-3 | - | TRBV6-1 | CASSPRGGNTDTQYF | TGTGCCAGCAGTCCAAGGGGGGGAAACACCGATACGCAGTATTTT
TRBD2 | TRBJ2-2 | many | TRBV7-3 | CASSLTVAGATGELFF | TGTGCCAGCAGCTTAACGGTAGCGGGAGCCACCGGGGAGCTGTTTTTT
- | TRBJ2-5 | - | TRBV27 | CASRGMDKDTQYF | TGTGCCAGCAGGGGGATGGACAAAGACACCCAGTACTTC
TRBD2 | TRBJ2-7 | - | TRBV11-3 | CASSFLAGRLYEQYF | TGTGCCAGCAGCTTCTTAGCGGGAAGACTCTACGAGCAGTACTTC
TRBD2 | TRBJ2-2 | - | TRBV5-4 | CASGLAGGPNTGELFF | TGTGCCAGCGGACTAGCGGGAGGCCCGAACACCGGGGAGCTGTTTTTT
- | TRBJ2-5 | - | TRBV7-6 | CASRVMGGRSKETQYF | TGTGCCAGCAGGGTAATGGGGGGGCGTAGCAAAGAGACCCAGTACTTC
- | TRBJ2-5 | - | TRBV6-1 | CASGGHGGQDQDTQYF | TGTGCCAGCGGGGGGCACGGGGGGCAAGACCAAGACACCCAGTACTTC
- | TRBJ2-3 | - | TRBV7-9 | CASSLAGSRTDTQYF | TGTGCCAGCAGCTTAGCGGGGAGCCGTACAGATACGCAGTATTTT